This T cell receptor beta chain was recovered during a study of beta chain features in type 1 diabetes. Study findings and constraints: Resolution of whether HLA type affects TCRB rearrangement was not achieved here. Type 1 diabetes patients showed a moderate but significant shortening of TCRB CDR3s in all four CD4+ subsets.

The CDR3 totals 14 residues. Germline CDR1 and CDR2: SEHNR and FQNEAQ (reference sequence). Trimming cost V 1 base and J 2 bases, with 8 bases left between them. Every isolated RNA sample was fully reverse transcribed, so sequencing captured expressed TCRB transcripts. About 3.57 million reads, on average, came from each naive, central memory and regulatory T cell sample. This table comes from immunoSEQ multiplex PCR, and its TCRdb copy is limited to in-frame clones, with some not included. Here the sample spans 600,000 to 700,000 clones, over 10% being singletons. The authors sorted CD4+ naive, central memory, regulatory and stem cell-like memory cells via CD45RO/CCR7/CD25/CD127/CD95/CD27. This clone was counted between two and nine times. Its antigen is unknown.

Sample: naive CD4+ T cells from blood. The sequence was obtained from a man younger than 35 with type 1 diabetes. This chain connects TRBV7-9 to TRBJ1-2; D possibly corresponds to TRBD1 (5 bases). CDR3: CASSLGQLNYGYTF. CDR3 DNA: TGTGCCAGCAGCTTAGGACAGCTCAACTATGGCTACACCTTC. Filled out from reference TRBV7-9 and TRBJ1-2, the complete variable domain reads DTGVSQNPRHKITKRGQNVTFRCDPISEHNRLYWYRQTLGQGPEFLTYFQNEAQLEKSRLLSDRFSAERPKGSFSTLEIQRTEQGDSAMYLCASSLGQLNYGYTFGSGTRLTVV.